This TCR beta chain was documented in a study of technical replicates of blood from a handful of donors (TCRdb year 2017). This clone was observed a single time. Its cognate antigen has yet to be identified. It has no much larger one-base neighbor in the sample; base qualities were not kept. Library preparation was by the immunoSEQ multiplex PCR assay. Sourced from immuneACCESS, this table was stored by TCRdb with only in-frame sequences that have V and J called. A share of the clones is absent; for the studies checked, an unresolved V gene accounts for under half, and the remainder has no known explanation. The sample data list more than 65,000 clones, and roughly 96% of these were observed just once. Roughly 0.35% of the sample is held by the ten biggest clonotypes. Based on the germline V gene (reference sequence), the CDR1 and CDR2 sequences are DFQATT and SNEGSKA. The cysteine opens and the phenylalanine closes a CDR3 of 11 amino acids. Of all the DNA, just the CDR3 is kept, 33 bases in frame from base 1. Trimmed from V: 5 bases; trimmed from J: 10 bases; junction bases lacking a gene match: 3.

This TCR derives from a human donor in good health. Sequenced sample: T cells isolated from PBMCs. The sequence is built from TRBV20-1 and TRBJ2-1; TRBD2 matches 9 bases in the middle. The DNA sequence is TGCAGTGCTCGTCTAGCGGGAGAGCAGTTCTTC. Its translation reads: CSARLAGEQFF.